The clone carrying this T cell receptor beta chain was detected once. Its antigen is undetermined. This sample was included in a study of cytomegalovirus exposure and HLA in healthy donors. Study-level information: Genotyping showed around 80% of roughly 400 donors falling in the Caucasian-associated ancestry cluster. Overall study results and limits: The authors later linked a missense DCLRE1C variant to TCR beta V- and J-gene trimming. Earlier findings revealed that most TCR beta V segments proved productive either about 87% or about 30% of the time.

60 Vbeta and 13 Jbeta primers were used in PCR. As handled by the study authors: Tens of millions of unique TCR beta chains, roughly 11 million of them shared, were counted by a later analysis. Using immunoSEQ multiplex PCR, the repertoire was profiled, and TCRdb retains in-frame clones only, with some absent. D and trimming were read from the DNA, whereas the V and J calls and clone size are those reported in that table. The top ten clones hold roughly 2.1% of a sample with around 160,000 clones, around three quarters of them seen once. Material for sequencing was PBMCs. The receptor was isolated from a man aged 50-59 years in good health and CMV-seropositive.

The CDR3 spells CASSLFHGYEQYF. For the CDR3, the DNA is TGTGCCAGCAGTTTATTTCACGGTTACGAGCAGTACTTC. The chain is built from TRBV27 and TRBJ2-7; D gene unclear. The germline V gene encodes CDR1 MNHEY and CDR2 SMNVEV (reference sequence). This CDR3 has 13 amino acids. V lost 1 base and J 4 bases, leaving 8 bases between the germline ends.